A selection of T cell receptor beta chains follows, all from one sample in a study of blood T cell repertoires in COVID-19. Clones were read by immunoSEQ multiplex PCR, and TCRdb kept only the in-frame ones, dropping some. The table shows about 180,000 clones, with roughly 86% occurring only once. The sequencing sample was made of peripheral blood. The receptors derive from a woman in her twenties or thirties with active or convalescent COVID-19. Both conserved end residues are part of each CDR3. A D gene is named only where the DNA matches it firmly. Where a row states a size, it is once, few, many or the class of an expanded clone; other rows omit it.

CDR3 protein: CASRQPGQGGNEQFF
clone size: -
V gene: TRBV7-9
D gene: TRBD1
J gene: TRBJ2-1

CDR3 protein: CASSVEEGSGNTIYF
clone size: once
V gene: TRBV9
D gene: -
J gene: TRBJ1-3

CDR3 protein: CAWRDGTGIGEQFF
clone size: -
V gene: TRBV30
D gene: TRBD1
J gene: TRBJ2-1

CDR3 protein: CASRETSGSHTKNIQYF
clone size: -
V gene: TRBV2
D gene: TRBD2
J gene: TRBJ2-4

CDR3 protein: CASRGEGLGALYGYTF
clone size: -
V gene: TRBV3-1/TRBV3-2
D gene: -
J gene: TRBJ1-2

CDR3 protein: CASSPTGNYGYTF
clone size: -
V gene: TRBV5-4
D gene: -
J gene: TRBJ1-2

CDR3 protein: CASSPKSTGSSGNTIYF
clone size: -
V gene: TRBV4-1
D gene: -
J gene: TRBJ1-3

CDR3 protein: CASSQVENSPLHF
clone size: -
V gene: TRBV3-1/TRBV3-2
D gene: -
J gene: TRBJ1-6

CDR3 protein: CASSQEIGLAGVTYEQYF
clone size: once
V gene: TRBV3-1/TRBV3-2
D gene: TRBD2
J gene: TRBJ2-7

CDR3 protein: CASSSGQGSTGELFF
clone size: -
V gene: TRBV7-9
D gene: TRBD1
J gene: TRBJ2-2